These T cell receptor beta chains were read from a single sample in a study of cytomegalovirus exposure and HLA in healthy donors. TCRdb's copy holds only in-frame clones and misses some; the assay was immunoSEQ multiplex PCR. Counted here are 99,000 or so clones, 65% to 80% occurring once; the ten biggest clones make up roughly 6%. The sequencing sample was made of PBMCs. The receptors shown here come from a male donor in good health and CMV-seronegative. CDR3s include the opening cysteine and the closing phenylalanine or tryptophan. Fields, in order: J gene, D gene, V gene, clone size, CDR3 protein, CDR3 DNA. A D gene is named only where the DNA matches it firmly. Some rows have no size entry. The others give once, few or many, or a class for an expanded clone.

j_gene: TRBJ1-2; d_gene: NA; v_gene: TRBV29-1; abundance: NA; CDR3aa: CSVGADNYGYTF; CDR3nt: TGCAGCGTTGGTGCGGATAACTATGGCTACACCTTC
j_gene: TRBJ2-7; d_gene: TRBD1; v_gene: TRBV9; abundance: NA; CDR3aa: CASSARDRFYEQYF; CDR3nt: TGTGCCAGCAGCGCCCGGGACAGGTTCTACGAGCAGTACTTC
j_gene: TRBJ1-5; d_gene: NA; v_gene: TRBV28; abundance: NA; CDR3aa: CASRMTDSNQPQHF; CDR3nt: TGTGCCAGCAGGATGACAGATAGCAATCAGCCCCAGCATTTT
j_gene: TRBJ1-1; d_gene: TRBD1; v_gene: TRBV9; abundance: NA; CDR3aa: CASSVGPGTGGANTEAFF; CDR3nt: TGTGCCAGCAGCGTAGGGCCTGGGACAGGGGGGGCCAACACTGAAGCTTTCTTT
j_gene: TRBJ2-5; d_gene: NA; v_gene: TRBV7-3; abundance: NA; CDR3aa: CASSLMASSPETQYF; CDR3nt: TGTGCCAGCAGCTTAATGGCTAGCTCCCCAGAGACCCAGTACTTC
j_gene: TRBJ2-1; d_gene: TRBD2; v_gene: TRBV5-5; abundance: NA; CDR3aa: CASSLRGAGLTYNEQFF; CDR3nt: TGTGCCAGCAGCTTGAGGGGAGCGGGGTTAACATACAATGAGCAGTTCTTC
j_gene: TRBJ2-1; d_gene: TRBD2; v_gene: TRBV4-2; abundance: few; CDR3aa: CASSQETGGSYNEQFF; CDR3nt: TGTGCCAGCAGCCAAGAGACGGGAGGCTCCTACAATGAGCAGTTCTTC
j_gene: TRBJ2-3; d_gene: NA; v_gene: TRBV6-1; abundance: NA; CDR3aa: CASRFGRVDTQYF; CDR3nt: TGTGCCAGCAGATTTGGCAGGGTAGATACGCAGTATTTT
j_gene: TRBJ2-2; d_gene: TRBD1; v_gene: TRBV5-1; abundance: NA; CDR3aa: CASSLDRTGITGELFF; CDR3nt: TGCGCCAGCAGCCTAGATAGGACAGGGATCACCGGGGAGCTGTTTTTT
j_gene: TRBJ1-5; d_gene: NA; v_gene: TRBV19; abundance: once; CDR3aa: CASKGVNNQPQHF; CDR3nt: TGTGCCAGTAAAGGGGTCAACAATCAGCCCCAGCATTTT